This passage covers 22 T cell receptor beta chains from one sample sequenced in a study of siplizumab effects on memory and regulatory T cells. Measured with immunoSEQ multiplex PCR; TCRdb has only the in-frame clones, and not every one. This table has 100,000 or so clones, about 90% appearing once. The sample taken for sequencing was Tregs sorted from blood. These receptors were taken from a human donor in good health.

The count of this clone is one. The V call is TRBV28, the J call TRBJ1-1, with 10 bases identical to TRBD1. Germline CDR1 reads MDHEN; CDR2 reads SYDVKM. Losses at the gene ends were 5 bases for V and 1 base for J; bases not matched to a gene: 4. CDR3 length equals 15 residues. The CDR3 protein is CASSVRDRGNTEAFF. Here the CDR3 DNA reads TGTGCCAGCAGTGTCCGGGACAGGGGGAACACTGAAGCTTTCTTT.

The CDR3 is CASSNRDKGDEQFF. The CDR3 region has the DNA TGTGCCAGTAGTAACCGGGACAAAGGGGATGAGCAGTTCTTC. The rearrangement joins TRBV19 to TRBJ2-1, with D perhaps TRBD1 (6 bases). This CDR3 is 14 amino acids long. Trimming removed 4 bases from V and 8 bases from J, with 15 bases in between. Germline V gives CDR1 LNHDA, CDR2 SQIVND (reference sequence).

This clone was detected once. The rearrangement uses TRBV7-9 and TRBJ2-3; no definite D call. In germline, CDR1 is SEHNR, CDR2 FQNEAQ (reference sequence). Trimming removed 5 bases at V and 2 bases at J, with 17 bases between. This CDR3 contains 16 residues. The CDR3 DNA reads TGTGCCAGCAGCCTCTCGCATTGGCCCTTCACAGATACGCAGTATTTT. It codes for CASSLSHWPFTDTQYF.

This CDR3 reads CASSTSGRWTGELFF. CDR3 DNA: TGTGCCAGTAGTACGAGCGGGAGATGGACCGGGGAGCTGTTTTTT. The rearrangement uses TRBV19 and TRBJ2-2, with TRBD2 matching 8 bases. The CDR3 length is 15 residues. J lost 5 bases, V lost 4 bases, and 6 bases had no gene match. Germline V gene lookup returns CDR1 LNHDA and CDR2 SQIVND (reference sequence).

J is TRBJ2-2 and V is TRBV9; possible D gene TRBD2, 6 bases. The CDR3 totals 16 residues. Trimming pared 0 bases from V and 3 bases from J, leaving 12 bases between. Germline V gene lookup returns CDR1 SGDLS and CDR2 YYNGEE. CDR3: CASSVDLAPDTGELFF. The CDR3 DNA is TGTGCCAGCAGCGTAGATCTAGCGCCTGACACCGGGGAGCTGTTTTTT.

The rearrangement links TRBV18 to TRBJ1-5; D uncertain. From germline, CDR1 is KGHSH and CDR2 LQKENI. With 4 bases removed from V and 4 bases from J, the gap between germline ends came to 11 bases. The length of the CDR3 is 14 residues. The CDR3 region has the DNA TGTGCCAGCTCACTTGGACTGATGAATCAGCCCCAGCATTTT. Translation gives CASSLGLMNQPQHF.

J is TRBJ2-1 and V is TRBV5-1, with no clear D. The CDR3 runs to 16 residues. V shed 3 bases and J shed 0 bases, with 13 bases lying between them. Germline V gene data show CDR1 as SGHRS and CDR2 as YFSETQ. The CDR3 DNA reads as TGCGCCAGCAGCTGGGAACCAAGGGACTCCTACAATGAGCAGTTCTTC. It specifies CASSWEPRDSYNEQFF.

V is TRBV2 and J is TRBJ2-7; D is unclear. CDR1 and CDR2 (germline): SNHLY, FYNNEI. V was trimmed by 4 bases and J by 3 bases, leaving 13 bases between them. The CDR3 sequence is 14 residues long. The CDR3 is CASSAGLPDYEQYF. The CDR3 DNA reads TGTGCCAGCAGTGCAGGTCTGCCTGACTACGAGCAGTACTTC.

The chain carries TRBV18 and TRBJ2-3; 12 bases agree with TRBD2. Trimming cost V 6 bases and J 4 bases; bases outside gene matches: 8. This CDR3 comprises 16 residues. Germline assignment: CDR1 KGHSH and CDR2 LQKENI. The CDR3 spells CASSLAGGSRADTQYF. In DNA form, the CDR3 reads TGTGCCAGCTCCCTAGCGGGAGGGAGTAGAGCAGATACGCAGTATTTT.

The chain employs TRBV7-9 and TRBJ2-3; 7 bases fit TRBD2. V shed 5 bases, J shed 0 bases, and the junction held 2 bases outside the gene matches. Germline V CDR1 and CDR2: SEHNR, FQNEAQ (reference sequence). CDR3 length: 14 residues. The CDR3 reads CASSPSGSTDTQYF. The CDR3 DNA sequence: TGTGCCAGCAGCCCTAGCGGTAGCACAGATACGCAGTATTTT.

The chain combines TRBV30 with TRBJ2-4, with 8 bases identical to TRBD1. Germline CDR1 is GTSNPN and CDR2 is SVGIG (reference sequence). V trimming: 1 base; J trimming: 3 bases; junction bases outside the gene matches: 20. The CDR3 runs to 20 residues. CDR3 in amino acids: CAWSEDWYGVPTGGKNIQYF. The DNA of the CDR3 is TGTGCCTGGAGTGAGGATTGGTATGGGGTCCCTACAGGGGGCAAAAACATTCAGTACTTC.

This clone was found once. The V gene is TRBV5-1, the J gene TRBJ2-5; 10 nucleotides match TRBD2. CDR3 size: 17 residues. Germline V lookup: CDR1 SGHRS, CDR2 YFSETQ. Trimming at V came to 4 bases and at J to 5 bases, leaving 14 bases not matched to a gene. The CDR3 sequence: CASSLPAGGGLEETQYF. CDR3 in DNA: TGCGCCAGCAGCCTCCCAGCGGGAGGGGGTTTAGAGGAGACCCAGTACTTC.

The V and J genes are TRBV11-3 and TRBJ2-1; D is ambiguous. Germline V gene data show CDR1 as SGHNT and CDR2 as YENEEA. The CDR3 has 14 residues. V was pared by 1 base and J by 5 bases, with 9 bases between. The CDR3 region has the DNA TGTGCCAGCAGCTTAGTCGGCGCCGACAATGAGCAGTTCTTC. It translates to CASSLVGADNEQFF.

This clone was counted a few times. V usage is TRBV7-2 and J usage is TRBJ2-1; maybe TRBD2 (7 bases). V lost 3 bases and J 10 bases, leaving 13 bases between the germline ends. Germline values: CDR1 SGHTA, CDR2 FQGNSA. The CDR3 sequence is 13 residues long. The CDR3 loop reads CASSLWGGYEQFF. CDR3 in DNA: TGTGCCAGCAGCTTGTGGGGGGGCTACGAGCAGTTCTTC.

This clone was seen only once. V is TRBV9 and J is TRBJ2-1; D not certain. The V gene's germline CDR1 is SGDLS and CDR2 YYNGEE. V was clipped by 3 bases and J by 5 bases, with 9 bases between them. This CDR3 comprises 13 residues. Here the CDR3 reads CASSGTDHNEQFF. CDR3 sequence (DNA): TGTGCCAGCAGCGGTACGGATCACAATGAGCAGTTCTTC.

The rearrangement joins TRBV5-1 to TRBJ1-4; 8 bases align to TRBD1. CDR1 is SGHRS, CDR2 YFSETQ, per germline. The CDR3 is 15 amino acids. With 1 base clipped from V and 4 bases from J, the junction kept 3 bases outside the gene matches. The CDR3 DNA follows: TGCGCCAGCAGCTTGCAGGGGGCGAGTAATGAAAAACTGTTTTTT. Amino acids: CASSLQGASNEKLFF.

The rearrangement joins TRBV5-1 to TRBJ2-1; 12 bases fit TRBD2. This CDR3 has 16 amino acids. With V trimmed by 3 bases and J by 10 bases, 11 bases remained unmatched. Germline V CDR1 and CDR2: SGHRS, YFSETQ. The CDR3 sequence: CASSWPRTSGIGEQFF. In DNA, the CDR3 is TGCGCCAGCAGCTGGCCGAGGACTAGCGGGATTGGGGAGCAGTTCTTC. Complete variable domain (other parts from reference TRBV5-1 and TRBJ2-1): KAGVTQTPRYLIKTRGQQVTLSCSPISGHRSVSWYQQTPGQGLQFLFEYFSETQRNKGNFPGRFSGRQFSNSRSEMNVSTLELGDSALYLCASSWPRTSGIGEQFFGPGTRLTVL.

CDR3 DNA sequence: TGTGCCAGTAGTATGGGAGCTACGCAGTATTTT. Translated, it gives CASSMGATQYF. The chain joins TRBV19 to TRBJ2-3; tentative D call: TRBD2 (5 bases). This CDR3 comprises 11 residues. V was pared by 3 bases and J by 8 bases, with 6 bases between. The germline gives CDR1 LNHDA, CDR2 SQIVND (reference sequence).

The CDR3 sequence: CAWGLHRAEQYF. The CDR3 DNA sequence: TGTGCCTGGGGACTCCACAGGGCCGAGCAGTACTTC. This chain joins TRBV30 and TRBJ2-7; a possible D gene is TRBD1 (6 bases). CDR3 length: 12 amino acids. V was clipped by 5 bases and J by 6 bases, with 14 bases between them. In germline, CDR1 is GTSNPN, CDR2 SVGIG (reference sequence).

With respect to this clone: Relative to the germline gene, one junction end is altered; a read error may explain this. This sequence joins TRBV6-5 and TRBJ1-2; 9 positions agree with TRBD1. CDR1 and CDR2 from the germline V gene are MNHEY and SVGAGI. This CDR3 spans 14 amino acids. The CDR3 is CASRRPGTGYIPIF. As DNA, the CDR3 is TGTGCCAGTCGGAGACCCGGGACAGGGTATATTCCCATCTTC.

This sequence joins TRBV18 and TRBJ2-1; 10 nucleotides match TRBD1. Germline V lookup: CDR1 KGHSH, CDR2 LQKENI. With 0 bases clipped from V and 6 bases from J, the junction kept 5 bases outside the gene matches. The CDR3 is 16 amino acids. The CDR3 loop reads CASSPPGTGVSNEQFF. CDR3 in DNA: TGTGCCAGCTCACCACCCGGGACAGGGGTTAGCAATGAGCAGTTCTTC. Full variable domain (missing parts from reference TRBV18 and TRBJ2-1): NAGVMQNPRHLVRRRGQEARLRCSPMKGHSHVYWYRQLPEEGLKFMVYLQKENIIDESGMPKERFSAEFPKEGPSILRIQQVVRGDSAAYFCASSPPGTGVSNEQFFGPGTRLTVL.

This CDR3 reads CASSFQRDSEAFF. In DNA, the CDR3 is TGTGCCAGCAGCTTCCAGCGGGACAGTGAAGCTTTCTTT. The chain couples TRBV11-2 to TRBJ1-1; 7 bases align to TRBD1. Germline CDR1 and CDR2: SGHAT and FQNNGV. Trimming cost V 3 bases and J 7 bases; bases outside gene matches: 5. The CDR3 length is 13 residues. Together with reference TRBV11-2 and TRBJ1-1, the CDR3 gives the full variable domain: EAGVAQSPRYKIIEKRQSVAFWCNPISGHATLYWYQQILGQGPKLLIQFQNNGVVDDSQLPKDRFSAERLKGVDSTLKIQPAKLEDSAVYLCASSFQRDSEAFFGQGTRLTVV.